These 25 T cell receptor beta chains share one sample of origin, sequenced in a study of tumor-infiltrating lymphocytes in primary liver carcinoma. Co-extracted RNA and DNA came from roughly 20-30 mg of unsorted bulk tissue. A primer matching the constant region was used to make TCR beta cDNA from approximately 0.55 ug of total RNA. What produced the TCR beta libraries was three nested multiplex PCR rounds using slightly modified ARM-PCR. A C-beta reverse primer was combined with TRBV1-TRBV30 forward primers in the first two PCR rounds, and each round had about 10 cycles. TCRdb re-analysed the multiplex PCR reads in MiXCR, keeping a single row per CDR3 protein. This table has about 54,000 distinct CDR3 sequences, about 73% appearing once. The sample consisted of liver tumor tissue from sampling region 2. This sample's subset: tumor region T2, inferior pole. The receptors were gathered from a middle-aged man with primary liver carcinoma and hepatitis B virus infection.

Points on this clonotype: This may be a read error, as it is one base from a much larger clone. The DNA for the CDR3 is TGTGCCAGCAGCCACTCCGATAGCACAGATACGCAGTATTTT. Translated: CASSHSDSTDTQYF. The chain uses TRBV7-9 and TRBJ2-3; D is ambiguous. Germline CDR1 SEHNR, CDR2 FQNEAQ (reference sequence). There are 14 residues in the CDR3. Trimming removed 5 bases from V and 0 bases from J, with 9 bases in between.

The chain has TRBV6-5 and TRBJ2-1, with TRBD2 as a possible D gene (6 bases). Germline lookup yields CDR1 MNHEY and CDR2 SVGAGI. This CDR3 contains 14 residues. CDR3 amino acids: CGKSSLASYNEQFF. The CDR3, as DNA: TGTGGCAAGAGTTCACTAGCTTCCTACAATGAGCAGTTCTTC.

This clonotype has a count of ten or more. This sequence joins TRBV7-8 and TRBJ1-1; TRBD1 agrees at 7 bases. Trimming at V came to 5 bases and at J to 0 bases, leaving 9 bases not matched to a gene. The CDR3 totals 16 residues. In germline, CDR1 is SGHVS, CDR2 FQNEAQ. The CDR3, as DNA: TGTGCCAGCAGCCCACGAGCAGGGGGAATGAACACTGAAGCTTTCTTT. Amino acids: CASSPRAGGMNTEAFF.

A note on this clonotype: A much larger clone sits a single nucleotide away, making a read error possible. This chain joins TRBV6-1 and TRBJ2-1, with D maybe TRBD2 (7 bases). The CDR3 spans 11 residues. CDR1 is MNHNS and CDR2 is SASEGT in the germline V gene. The CDR3 region is CAGGAHNERFF. DNA for the CDR3: TGTGCCGGGGGGGCGCACAATGAGCGGTTCTTC.

About this clonotype itself: Mismatch with germline at one junction end may stem from a read error. The chain employs TRBV7-9 and TRBJ2-3; 8 bases agree with TRBD2. Germline V lookup: CDR1 SEHNR, CDR2 FQNEAQ (reference sequence). The CDR3 totals 15 residues. The CDR3 region has the DNA TGTGCCTGCAGCTTCCGGGAGGGGTACACAGATGCGCAGTATTTT. Residues: CACSFREGYTDAQYF.

CDR3 coding DNA: TGCAACGTGGTTCAGCTAGAATCCTACAATGAGCAGTTCTTC. This encodes CNVVQLESYNEQFF. The chain couples TRBV29-1 to TRBJ2-1; D remains ambiguous. The CDR3 spans 14 residues. In germline, CDR1 is SQVTM, CDR2 ANQGSEA.

This clonotype has just one count. Here the CDR3 omits its conserved ending phenylalanine or tryptophan, so a read error is the likely source. The CDR3: CASGKDGYEQYL. CDR3 nucleotides: TGTGCCAGCGGTAAGGACGGATACGAGCAGTACTTA. The chain recombines TRBV14 with TRBJ2-7; no firm D call. The V end was cut by 8 bases, the J end by 4 bases, with 12 bases between. The CDR3 is 12 amino acids. Per germline, CDR1 SGHDN and CDR2 FVKESK.

The table lists this clonotype with many counts. The genes are TRBV4-1 and TRBJ1-2; TRBD1 aligns across 8 bases. V was pared by 5 bases and J by 0 bases, with 8 bases of the junction left unmatched. In germline, CDR1 is MGHRA, CDR2 YSYEKL. The CDR3 runs 16 residues. The CDR3 region is CASSFERTGTNYGYTF. The CDR3 DNA reads as TGCGCCAGCAGCTTCGAGAGGACAGGGACTAACTATGGCTACACCTTC.

This clonotype appeared many times. The rearrangement links TRBV30 to TRBJ1-2; D is ambiguous. The CDR3 is made up of 12 amino acids. V lost 0 bases and J lost 8, with 10 bases in between. CDR1 is GTSNPN, CDR2 SVGIG, per germline (reference sequence). CDR3 nucleotides: TGTGCCTGGAGTGTAGCCGGTTGGGGCTACACCTTC. It is translated as CAWSVAGWGYTF.

Worth noting for this clonotype: A junction end diverges from the germline sequence, so it may reflect a read error. CDR3: CACSLMGDTYYF. Written as DNA, the CDR3 is TGTGCCTGCAGCTTAATGGGAGACACCTATTACTTC. The V gene is TRBV11-2, the J gene TRBJ2-5; possible D gene TRBD2, 5 bases. CDR1 is SGHAT and CDR2 is FQNNGV in the germline V gene. The CDR3 loop spans 12 amino acids. The whole variable domain, filled in from reference TRBV11-2 and TRBJ2-5, reads EAGVAQSPRYKIIEKRQSVAFWCNPISGHATLYWYQQILGQGPKLLIQFQNNGVVDDSQLPKDRFSAERLKGVDSTLKIQPAKLEDSAVYLCACSLMGDTYYFGPGTRLLVL.

This clonotype is medium-sized. This chain links TRBV11-3 with TRBJ2-7; 8 positions match TRBD1. Germline V gene lookup returns CDR1 SGHNT and CDR2 YENEEA. The V gene end was trimmed by 3 bases and the J gene end by 5 bases; junction bases not matched to a gene: 3. The CDR3 length is 13 residues. Written as DNA, the CDR3 is TGTGCCAGCAGCTTGGACAGGGCCCACGAGCAGTACTTC. Translating it yields CASSLDRAHEQYF.

In regard to this clonotype: One junction end does not reproduce the germline sequence, and a read error may be involved. This chain joins TRBV14 and TRBJ2-7; no reliable D call. CDR3 length: 15 amino acids. CDR1 and CDR2 (germline): SGHDN, FVKESK. The CDR3, as DNA: TGTGCCAGCGGCCAATATAGTGGGTTTACCTACGAGCAGTACTTC. It codes for CASGQYSGFTYEQYF.

On this clonotype: A read error may explain this, as a much larger clone is one base away. The chain joins TRBV5-1 to TRBJ2-7; 8 bases fit TRBD2. CDR1 and CDR2 from the germline V gene are SGHRS and YFSETQ. The CDR3 runs to 14 residues. The CDR3 nucleotides are TGCCCCAGCAGCCTAAGCGGGAGTATCTACGAGCAGTACTTC. It specifies CPSSLSGSIYEQYF.

Regarding this clonotype: A read error is likely, as this CDR3 ends without the conserved phenylalanine or tryptophan. The DNA is left out, because the CDR3 cannot be placed on it with certainty; the CDR3 is given as TCRdb lists it. The gene calls are TRBV29-1 and TRBJ2-1; TRBD1 is the table's D call and was not checked against the DNA. The CDR3 is 14 residues long, ends included. The V gene's germline CDR1 is SQVTM and CDR2 ANQGSEA. The CDR3 reads CSAVSATGNNEQLL.

Concerning this clonotype: The conserved phenylalanine or tryptophan normally closing the CDR3 is absent here, so this likely arose from a read error. The chain couples TRBV11-1 to TRBJ2-1; TRBD2 agrees at 7 bases. The germline V gene has CDR1 SGHAT and CDR2 FQDESV (reference sequence). The CDR3 is made up of 17 amino acids. The CDR3: CTSSLGLTGEVDNEQFL. CDR3 DNA: TGTACCAGCAGCCTGGGACTAACGGGAGAAGTTGACAATGAGCAGTTCCTC.

V is TRBV14 and J is TRBJ1-1; D call uncertain. The CDR3 runs 15 residues. The V gene lost 4 bases and the J gene lost 7 bases, with 19 bases spanning the gap. Germline V gene lookup returns CDR1 SGHDN and CDR2 FVKESK. The CDR3 DNA reads as TGTGCCAGCAGCCTACAGAGCATTCCGAGTATTGAAGCTTTCTTT. The encoded protein is CASSLQSIPSIEAFF.

Details on this clonotype: A read error may produce the germline difference seen at one junction end. The chain couples TRBV6-5 to TRBJ2-3; 7 bases align to TRBD2. The CDR3 contains 17 residues. Germline V gene lookup returns CDR1 MNHEY and CDR2 SVGAGI. The CDR3 DNA sequence: TGTGCCAGCAGTTACTCCCCGCTTGCAACTAGCGCAGATACGCGGTATTTT. Protein product: CASSYSPLATSADTRYF.

Many counts were recorded for this clonotype. V usage is TRBV4-1 and J usage is TRBJ2-1; the D gene is possibly TRBD2 (6 bases). Trimming removed 1 base from V and 5 bases from J, with 6 bases in between. The CDR3 totals 13 residues. Germline values: CDR1 MGHRA, CDR2 YSYEKL. This CDR3 reads CASSQGRDNEQFF. The DNA for the CDR3 is TGCGCCAGCAGCCAAGGGAGGGACAATGAGCAGTTCTTC.

This clonotype was detected once. A junction boundary mismatches the germline segment, possibly from a read error. The chain is built from TRBV29-1 and TRBJ2-3; no firm D call. This CDR3 is built from 10 residues. The germline V gene has CDR1 SQVTM and CDR2 ANQGSEA. The CDR3 loop reads CSLVQHTQYF. CDR3 coding DNA: TGCAGCCTTGTTCAGCATACACAGTATTTT.

The sample holds a few counts of this clonotype. A read error is possible here, since a much larger clone lies one base away. This chain uses TRBV4-1 with TRBJ2-7; D gene unclear. The CDR3 covers 15 residues. Looked up from germline, CDR1 is MGHRA and CDR2 is YSYEKL. The CDR3 sequence is CASSQDLGVQYEQCF. CDR3 DNA: TGCGCCAGCAGCCAAGATTTAGGAGTTCAATACGAGCAGTGCTTC.

This clonotype was seen once. At one end, the junction sequence differs from germline, possibly due to a read error. V usage is TRBV11-2 and J usage is TRBJ2-1; no definite D call. The CDR3 spans 16 residues. Per the germline V gene, CDR1 is SGHAT and CDR2 is FQNNGV. In DNA form, the CDR3 reads TGTGCCAGCAGCTTGGATATCGGATTAGTCATGTGTGAGCGGTTCTTC. Amino acids: CASSLDIGLVMCERFF. The whole variable domain, remainder taken from reference TRBV11-2 and TRBJ2-1, is EAGVAQSPRYKIIEKRQSVAFWCNPISGHATLYWYQQILGQGPKLLIQFQNNGVVDDSQLPKDRFSAERLKGVDSTLKIQPAKLEDSAVYLCASSLDIGLVMCERFFGPGTRLTVL.

This chain joins TRBV28 and TRBJ2-3; D may correspond to TRBD1 or TRBD2 (6 bases each). CDR1 and CDR2 (germline): MDHEN, SYDVKM. The length of the CDR3 is 15 residues. Trimming cost V 2 bases and J 3 bases, with 12 bases left between them. CDR3 residues: CASSLRQGRTDTQYF. Written as DNA, the CDR3 is TGTGCCAGCAGTTTAAGGCAGGGGAGGACAGATACGCAGTATTTT.

This clonotype was counted a few times. Relative to the germline gene, one junction end is altered; a read error may explain this. The chain uses TRBV11-2 and TRBJ2-7, with TRBD1 identical over 8 bases. Germline V gene lookup returns CDR1 SGHAT and CDR2 FQNNGV. The CDR3 is made up of 15 amino acids. Here the CDR3 reads CANSLGRGLTYEQYF. The CDR3 nucleotides read TGCGCCAACAGTTTAGGCAGGGGGCTTACCTACGAGCAGTACTTC.

This clonotype has a single count. A much larger clone lies one base from this, so it may be a read error. The genes are TRBV28 and TRBJ2-1, with D possibly being TRBD2 (7 bases). Trimming pared 6 bases from V and 6 bases from J, leaving 18 bases between. CDR3 size: 15 residues. Germline loops: CDR1 MDHEN, CDR2 SYDVKM. In DNA form, the CDR3 reads TGTGCCAGCAGCGATTTTGCAGGGGAGGGCAATGAGCAGTTCTTC. Translation gives CASSDFAGEGNEQFF.

V is TRBV11-1 and J is TRBJ1-1; D not resolved. Germline lookup yields CDR1 SGHAT and CDR2 FQDESV (reference sequence). The CDR3 consists of 15 residues. The V and J ends lost 0 bases and 1 base respectively, with 9 bases between them. The CDR3 coding sequence is TGTGCCAGCAGCTTAGCTGCACAGCAGAACACTGAAGCTTTCTTT. This translates into CASSLAAQQNTEAFF.